The entry below gives a single TCR beta chain sequence along with its context. Germline V gene lookup returns CDR1 SGHDN and CDR2 FVKESK. The length of the CDR3 is 11 residues. Deletions cut 2 bases from V and 7 bases from J, with 2 bases between. This sample stems from a study of blood T cell repertoires in COVID-19. For the study at large: Samples of COVID-19 (acute and convalescent) were obtained from the United States, Italy and Spain.

Methods used by the authors: Quantification of nucleated cells was approximated via reference gene primer amplification. Sequencing used immunoSEQ multiplex PCR; TCRdb keeps in-frame clones, though not all of them. The V and J calls and the clone size are those of that table, but D and trimming were determined from the DNA. The table records about 140,000 clones, about 86% of them present only once. What was sequenced was peripheral blood. This sequence originates from a woman in her sixties or seventies with acute or convalescent COVID-19. V and J are TRBV14 and TRBJ1-4; D ambiguous. The CDR3 loop is CASSQLEKLFF. The CDR3, as DNA: TGTGCCAGCAGCCAACTTGAAAAACTGTTTTTT.